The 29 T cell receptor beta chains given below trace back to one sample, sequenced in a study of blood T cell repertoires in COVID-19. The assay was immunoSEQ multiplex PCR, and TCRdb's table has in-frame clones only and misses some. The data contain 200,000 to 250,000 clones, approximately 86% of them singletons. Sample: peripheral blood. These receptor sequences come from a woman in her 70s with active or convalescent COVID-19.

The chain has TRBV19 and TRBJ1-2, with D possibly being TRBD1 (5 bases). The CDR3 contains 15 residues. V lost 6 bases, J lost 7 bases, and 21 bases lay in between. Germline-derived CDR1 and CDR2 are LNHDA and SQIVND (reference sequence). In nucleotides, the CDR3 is TGTGCCAGTAGCCTATTTATGGCAGGGAAGGTTGGCTACACCTTC. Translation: CASSLFMAGKVGYTF.

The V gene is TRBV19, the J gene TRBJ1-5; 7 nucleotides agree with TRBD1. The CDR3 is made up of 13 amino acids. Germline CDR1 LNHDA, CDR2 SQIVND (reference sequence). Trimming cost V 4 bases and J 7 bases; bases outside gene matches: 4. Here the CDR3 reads CASSTQGVQPQHF. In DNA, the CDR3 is TGTGCCAGTAGTACTCAGGGGGTCCAGCCCCAGCATTTT. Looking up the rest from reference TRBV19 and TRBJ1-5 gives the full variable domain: DGGITQSPKYLFRKEGQNVTLSCEQNLNHDAMYWYRQDPGQGLRLIYYSQIVNDFQKGDIAEGYSVSREKKESFPLTVTSAQKNPTAFYLCASSTQGVQPQHFGDGTRLSIL.

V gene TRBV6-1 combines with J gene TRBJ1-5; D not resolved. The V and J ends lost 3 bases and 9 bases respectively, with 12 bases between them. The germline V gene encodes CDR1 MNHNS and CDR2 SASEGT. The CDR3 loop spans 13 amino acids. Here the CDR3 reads CASSDEVLGPQHF. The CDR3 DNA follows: TGTGCCAGCAGTGATGAGGTTCTGGGGCCCCAGCATTTT.

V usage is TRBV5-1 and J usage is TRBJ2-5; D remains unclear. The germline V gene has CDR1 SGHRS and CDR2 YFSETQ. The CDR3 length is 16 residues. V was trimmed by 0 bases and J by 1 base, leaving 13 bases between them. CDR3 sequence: CASSLVFLAAQETQYF. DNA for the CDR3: TGCGCCAGCAGCTTGGTTTTCCTTGCGGCCCAAGAGACCCAGTACTTC. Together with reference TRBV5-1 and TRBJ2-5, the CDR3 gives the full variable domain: KAGVTQTPRYLIKTRGQQVTLSCSPISGHRSVSWYQQTPGQGLQFLFEYFSETQRNKGNFPGRFSGRQFSNSRSEMNVSTLELGDSALYLCASSLVFLAAQETQYFGPGTRLLVL.

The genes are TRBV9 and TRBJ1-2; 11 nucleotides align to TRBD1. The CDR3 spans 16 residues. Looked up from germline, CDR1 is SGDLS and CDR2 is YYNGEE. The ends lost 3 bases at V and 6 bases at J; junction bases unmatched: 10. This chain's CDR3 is CASSAIGQGAWHGYTF. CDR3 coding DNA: TGTGCCAGCAGCGCGATTGGACAGGGGGCCTGGCATGGCTACACCTTC. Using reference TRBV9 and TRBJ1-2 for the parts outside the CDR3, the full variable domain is DSGVTQTPKHLITATGQRVTLRCSPRSGDLSVYWYQQSLDQGLQFLIQYYNGEERAKGNILERFSAQQFPDLHSELNLSSLELGDSALYFCASSAIGQGAWHGYTFGSGTRLTVV.

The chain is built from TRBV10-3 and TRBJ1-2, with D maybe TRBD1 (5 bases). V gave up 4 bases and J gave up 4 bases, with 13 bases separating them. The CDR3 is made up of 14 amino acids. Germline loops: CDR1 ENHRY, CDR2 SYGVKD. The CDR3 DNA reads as TGTGCCATCAGTGTGGGGGGAGAGAGCTATGGCTACACCTTC. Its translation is CAISVGGESYGYTF.

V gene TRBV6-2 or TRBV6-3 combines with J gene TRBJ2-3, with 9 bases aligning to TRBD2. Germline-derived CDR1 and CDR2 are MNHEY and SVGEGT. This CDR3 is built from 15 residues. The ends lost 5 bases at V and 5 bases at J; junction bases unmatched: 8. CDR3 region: CASSTLAGVGDTQYF. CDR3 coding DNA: TGTGCCAGCAGTACTTTAGCGGGGGTAGGAGATACGCAGTATTTT.

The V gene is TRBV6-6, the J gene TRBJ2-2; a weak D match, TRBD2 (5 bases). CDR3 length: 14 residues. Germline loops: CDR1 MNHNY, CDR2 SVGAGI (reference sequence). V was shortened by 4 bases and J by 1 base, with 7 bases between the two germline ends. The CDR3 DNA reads TGTGCCAGCAGTTTAGGACTGAACACCGGGGAGCTGTTTTTT. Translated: CASSLGLNTGELFF.

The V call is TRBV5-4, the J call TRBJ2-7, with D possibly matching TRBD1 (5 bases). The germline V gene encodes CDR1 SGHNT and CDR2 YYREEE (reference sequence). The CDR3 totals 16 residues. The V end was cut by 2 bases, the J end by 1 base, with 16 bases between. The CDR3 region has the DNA TGTGCCAGCAGCTTAAATCCCGGCAGGGTGTCCTACGAGCAGTACTTC. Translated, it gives CASSLNPGRVSYEQYF.

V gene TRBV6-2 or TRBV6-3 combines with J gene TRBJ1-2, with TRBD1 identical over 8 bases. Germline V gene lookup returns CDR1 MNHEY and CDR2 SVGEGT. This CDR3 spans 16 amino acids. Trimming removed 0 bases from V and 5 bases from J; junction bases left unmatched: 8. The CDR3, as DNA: TGTGCCAGCAGTTACTCCGGACAGGGCAAGGAATATGGCTACACCTTC. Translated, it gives CASSYSGQGKEYGYTF.

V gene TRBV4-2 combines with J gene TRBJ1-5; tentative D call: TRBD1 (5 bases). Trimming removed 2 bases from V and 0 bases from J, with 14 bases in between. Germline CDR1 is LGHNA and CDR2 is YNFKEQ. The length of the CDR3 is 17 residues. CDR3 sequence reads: CASSQMASQGSNQPQHF. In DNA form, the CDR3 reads TGTGCCAGCAGCCAAATGGCGTCGCAGGGTAGCAATCAGCCCCAGCATTTT.

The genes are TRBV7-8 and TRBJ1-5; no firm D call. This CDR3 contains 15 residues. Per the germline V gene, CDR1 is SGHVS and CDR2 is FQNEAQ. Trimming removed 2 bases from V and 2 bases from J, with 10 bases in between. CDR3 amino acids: CASSLMGGRNQPQHF. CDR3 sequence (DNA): TGTGCCAGCAGCTTAATGGGAGGGCGCAATCAGCCCCAGCATTTT.

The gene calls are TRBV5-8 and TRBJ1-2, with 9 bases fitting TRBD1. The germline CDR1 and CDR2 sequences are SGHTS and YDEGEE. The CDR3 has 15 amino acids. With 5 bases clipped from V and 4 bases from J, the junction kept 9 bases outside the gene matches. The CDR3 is CASRRGQGRLYGYTF. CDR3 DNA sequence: TGTGCCAGCAGAAGGGGACAGGGAAGACTCTATGGCTACACCTTC.

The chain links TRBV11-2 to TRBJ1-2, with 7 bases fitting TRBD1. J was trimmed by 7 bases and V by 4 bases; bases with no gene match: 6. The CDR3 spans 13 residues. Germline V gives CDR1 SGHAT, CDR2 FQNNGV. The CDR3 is CASSSFDRVGYTF. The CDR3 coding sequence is TGTGCCAGCAGCTCATTCGACAGGGTTGGCTACACCTTC.

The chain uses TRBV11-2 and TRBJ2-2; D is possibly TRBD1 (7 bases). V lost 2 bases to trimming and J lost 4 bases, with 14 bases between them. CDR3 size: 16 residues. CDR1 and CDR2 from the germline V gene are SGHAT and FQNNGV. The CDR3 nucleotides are TGTGCCAGCAGCTTAAACAGGGGAGGTGGCACCGGGGAGCTGTTTTTT. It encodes CASSLNRGGGTGELFF.

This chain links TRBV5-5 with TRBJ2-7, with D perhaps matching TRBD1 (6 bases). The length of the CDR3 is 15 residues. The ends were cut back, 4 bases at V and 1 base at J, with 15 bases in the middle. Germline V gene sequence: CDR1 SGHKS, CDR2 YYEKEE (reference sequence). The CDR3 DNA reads TGTGCCAGCAGCGTAGGCACAGGGCAATCCTACGAGCAGTACTTC. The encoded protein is CASSVGTGQSYEQYF.

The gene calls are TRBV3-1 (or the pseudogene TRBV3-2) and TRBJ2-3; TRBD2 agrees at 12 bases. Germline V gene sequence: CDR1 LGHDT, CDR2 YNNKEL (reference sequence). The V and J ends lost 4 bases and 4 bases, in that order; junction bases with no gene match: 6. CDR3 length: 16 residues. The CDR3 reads CASSRYTSGGPDTQYF. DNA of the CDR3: TGTGCCAGCAGCCGTTATACTAGCGGGGGGCCAGATACGCAGTATTTT.

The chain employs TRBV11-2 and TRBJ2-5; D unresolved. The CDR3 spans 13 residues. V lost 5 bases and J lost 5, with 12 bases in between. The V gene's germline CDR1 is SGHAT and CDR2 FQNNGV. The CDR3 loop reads CASSPRLDETQYF. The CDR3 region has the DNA TGTGCCAGCAGCCCCCGCCTAGATGAGACCCAGTACTTC.

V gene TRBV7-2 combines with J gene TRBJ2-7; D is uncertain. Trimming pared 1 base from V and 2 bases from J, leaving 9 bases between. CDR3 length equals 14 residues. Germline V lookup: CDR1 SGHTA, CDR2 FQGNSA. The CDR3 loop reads CASSLDPGTYEQYF. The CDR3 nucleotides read TGTGCCAGCAGCTTAGACCCCGGTACCTACGAGCAGTACTTC.

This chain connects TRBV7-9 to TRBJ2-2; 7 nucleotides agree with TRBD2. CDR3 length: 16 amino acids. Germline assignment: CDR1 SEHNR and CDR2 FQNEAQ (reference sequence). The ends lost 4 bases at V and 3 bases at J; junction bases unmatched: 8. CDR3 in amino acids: CASSSMGLSDTGELFF. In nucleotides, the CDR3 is TGTGCCAGCAGCTCCATGGGACTATCCGACACCGGGGAGCTGTTTTTT.

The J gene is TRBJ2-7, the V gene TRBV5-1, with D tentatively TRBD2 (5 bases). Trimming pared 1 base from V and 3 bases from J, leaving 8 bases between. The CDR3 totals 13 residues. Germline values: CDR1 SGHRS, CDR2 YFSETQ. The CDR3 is CASSLFEGYEQYF. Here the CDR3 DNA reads TGCGCCAGCAGCTTGTTTGAGGGCTACGAGCAGTACTTC.

The CDR3 DNA reads as TGTGCCAGTAGTATGAGTACGGGCACAGATACGCAGTATTTT. This codes for CASSMSTGTDTQYF. This sequence joins TRBV19 and TRBJ2-3; D unresolved. From germline, CDR1 is LNHDA and CDR2 SQIVND (reference sequence). V lost 3 bases, J lost 1 base, and 8 bases lay in between. CDR3 size: 14 residues.

CDR3 in amino acids: CATSRGGLGETQYF. The CDR3 DNA is TGTGCCACCAGCAGAGGAGGGTTGGGAGAGACCCAGTACTTC. The rearrangement joins TRBV15 to TRBJ2-5; D is possibly TRBD2 (5 bases). V lost 1 base to trimming and J lost 4 bases, with 10 bases between them. Germline V gene data show CDR1 as LNHNV and CDR2 as YYDKDF (reference sequence). This CDR3 comprises 14 residues.

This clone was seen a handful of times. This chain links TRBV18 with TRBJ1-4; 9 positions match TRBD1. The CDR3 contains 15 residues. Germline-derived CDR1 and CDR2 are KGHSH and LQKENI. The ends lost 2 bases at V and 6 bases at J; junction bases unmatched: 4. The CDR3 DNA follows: TGTGCCAGCTCACCAGGGACAGGGTTGGATGAAAAACTGTTTTTT. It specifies CASSPGTGLDEKLFF. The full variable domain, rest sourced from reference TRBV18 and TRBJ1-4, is NAGVMQNPRHLVRRRGQEARLRCSPMKGHSHVYWYRQLPEEGLKFMVYLQKENIIDESGMPKERFSAEFPKEGPSILRIQQVVRGDSAAYFCASSPGTGLDEKLFFGSGTQLSVL.

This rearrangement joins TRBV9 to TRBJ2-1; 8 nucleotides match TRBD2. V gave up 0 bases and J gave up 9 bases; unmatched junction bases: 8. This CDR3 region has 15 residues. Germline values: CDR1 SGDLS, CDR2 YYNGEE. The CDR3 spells CASSVAGGGQGEQFF. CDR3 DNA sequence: TGTGCCAGCAGCGTAGCTGGCGGGGGGCAGGGTGAGCAGTTCTTC.

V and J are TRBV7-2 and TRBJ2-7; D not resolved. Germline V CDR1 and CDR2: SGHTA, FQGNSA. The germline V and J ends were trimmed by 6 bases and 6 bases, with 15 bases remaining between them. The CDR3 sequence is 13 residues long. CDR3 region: CASRPVGVGEQYF. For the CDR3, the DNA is TGTGCCAGCAGACCCGTGGGCGTCGGCGAGCAGTACTTC.

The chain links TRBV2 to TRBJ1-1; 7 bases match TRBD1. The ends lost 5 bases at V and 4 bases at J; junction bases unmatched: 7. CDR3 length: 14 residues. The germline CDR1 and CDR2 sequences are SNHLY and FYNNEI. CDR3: CASSQQGLGTEAFF. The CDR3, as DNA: TGTGCCAGCAGTCAACAGGGGCTGGGCACTGAAGCTTTCTTT.

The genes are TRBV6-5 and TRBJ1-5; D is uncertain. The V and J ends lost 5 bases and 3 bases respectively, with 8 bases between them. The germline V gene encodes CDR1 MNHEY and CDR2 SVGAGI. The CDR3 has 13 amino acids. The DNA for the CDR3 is TGTGCCAGCAGTCGAGGCAACAATCAGCCCCAGCATTTT. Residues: CASSRGNNQPQHF.

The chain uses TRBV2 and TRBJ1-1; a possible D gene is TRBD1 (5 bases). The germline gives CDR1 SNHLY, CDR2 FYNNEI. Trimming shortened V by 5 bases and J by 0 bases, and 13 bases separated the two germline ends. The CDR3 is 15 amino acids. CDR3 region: CASSFQGLMNTEAFF. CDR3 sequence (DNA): TGTGCCAGCAGTTTCCAGGGCCTTATGAACACTGAAGCTTTCTTT.